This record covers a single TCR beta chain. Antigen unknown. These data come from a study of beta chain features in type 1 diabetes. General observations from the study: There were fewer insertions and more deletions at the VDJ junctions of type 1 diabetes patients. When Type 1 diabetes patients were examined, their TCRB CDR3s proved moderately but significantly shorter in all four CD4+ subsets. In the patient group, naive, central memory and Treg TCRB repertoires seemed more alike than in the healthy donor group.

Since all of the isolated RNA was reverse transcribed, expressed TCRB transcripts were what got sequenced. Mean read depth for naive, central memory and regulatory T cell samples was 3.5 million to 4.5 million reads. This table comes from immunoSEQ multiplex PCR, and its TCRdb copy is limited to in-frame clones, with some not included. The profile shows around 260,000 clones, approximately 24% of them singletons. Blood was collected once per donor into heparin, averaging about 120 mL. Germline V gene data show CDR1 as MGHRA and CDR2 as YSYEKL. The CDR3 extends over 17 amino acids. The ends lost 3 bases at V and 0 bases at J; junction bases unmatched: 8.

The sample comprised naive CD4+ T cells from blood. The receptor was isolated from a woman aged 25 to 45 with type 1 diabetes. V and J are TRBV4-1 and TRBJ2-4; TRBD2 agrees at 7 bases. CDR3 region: CASSQGVLAAAKNIQYF. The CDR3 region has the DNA TGCGCCAGCAGCCAGGGGGTGCTAGCGGCAGCCAAAAACATTCAGTACTTC.